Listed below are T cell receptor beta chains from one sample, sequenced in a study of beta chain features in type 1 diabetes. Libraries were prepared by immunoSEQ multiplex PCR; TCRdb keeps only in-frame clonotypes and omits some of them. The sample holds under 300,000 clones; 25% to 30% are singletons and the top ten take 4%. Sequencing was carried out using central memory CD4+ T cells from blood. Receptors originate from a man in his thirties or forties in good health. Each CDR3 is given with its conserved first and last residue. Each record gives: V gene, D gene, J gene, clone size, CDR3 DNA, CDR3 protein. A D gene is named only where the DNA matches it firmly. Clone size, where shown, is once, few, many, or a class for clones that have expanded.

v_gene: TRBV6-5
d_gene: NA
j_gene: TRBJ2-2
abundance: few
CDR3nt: TGTGCCAGCAGGCCGGCCGTCGGGGAGCTGTTTTTT
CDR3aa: CASRPAVGELFF

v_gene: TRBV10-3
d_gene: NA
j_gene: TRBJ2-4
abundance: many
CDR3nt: TGTGCCATCAGTGAGGGCAAAAACATTCAGTACTTC
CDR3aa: CAISEGKNIQYF

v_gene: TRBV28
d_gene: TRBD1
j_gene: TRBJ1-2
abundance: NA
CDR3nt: TGTGCCAGCAGTCAATCGGGACAGTTCTACGGCTACACCTTC
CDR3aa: CASSQSGQFYGYTF

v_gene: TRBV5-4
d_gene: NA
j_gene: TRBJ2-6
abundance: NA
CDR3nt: TGTGCCAGCAGCGTACCCAGGGGGGCCTACTCTGGGGCCAACGTCCTGACTTTC
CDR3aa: CASSVPRGAYSGANVLTF

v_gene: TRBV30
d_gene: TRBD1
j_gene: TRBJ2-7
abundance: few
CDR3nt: TGTGCCTGGGACAGGGGCTACGAGCAGTACTTC
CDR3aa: CAWDRGYEQYF

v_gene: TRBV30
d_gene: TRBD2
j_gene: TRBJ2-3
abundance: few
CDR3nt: TGTGCCTGGAGTGCGGGGGACTATAGCACAGATACGCAGTATTTT
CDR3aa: CAWSAGDYSTDTQYF

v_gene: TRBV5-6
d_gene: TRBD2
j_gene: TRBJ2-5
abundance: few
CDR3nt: TGTGCCAGTCTTAGCGGGGTTACTGAGACCCAGTACTTC
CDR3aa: CASLSGVTETQYF

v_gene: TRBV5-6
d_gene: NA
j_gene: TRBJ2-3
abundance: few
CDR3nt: TGTGCCAGCAGCCCGACAGATTTCACAGATACGCAGTATTTT
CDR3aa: CASSPTDFTDTQYF

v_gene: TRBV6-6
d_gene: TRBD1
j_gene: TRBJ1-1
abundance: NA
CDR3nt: TGTGCCAGCAGTTACACAGGGGTGAACACTGAAGCTTTCTTT
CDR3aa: CASSYTGVNTEAFF

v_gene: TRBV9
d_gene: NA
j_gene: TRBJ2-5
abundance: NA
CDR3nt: TGTGCCAGCAGCCCCTCTGGGACAAGATGGGAGACCCAGTACTTC
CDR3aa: CASSPSGTRWETQYF

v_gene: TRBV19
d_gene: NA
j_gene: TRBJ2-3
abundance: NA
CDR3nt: TGTGCCAGTAACTTGCGGACCGCAGATACGCAGTATTTT
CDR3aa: CASNLRTADTQYF

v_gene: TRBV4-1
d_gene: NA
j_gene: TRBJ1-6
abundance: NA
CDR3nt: TGCGCCAGCAGCCAAGATCACGGGATCTCACCCCTCCACTTT
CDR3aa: CASSQDHGISPLHF

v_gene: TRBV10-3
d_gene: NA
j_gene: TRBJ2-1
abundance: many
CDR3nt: TGTGCCATCAAGGGCGTGGGCAATGAGCAGTTCTTC
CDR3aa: CAIKGVGNEQFF

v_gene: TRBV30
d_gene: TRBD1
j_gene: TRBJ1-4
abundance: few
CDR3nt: TGTGCCTGGAGGCGAGCGGACAGGGGGATGAGGGAACTGTTTTTT
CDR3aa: CAWRRADRGMRELFF

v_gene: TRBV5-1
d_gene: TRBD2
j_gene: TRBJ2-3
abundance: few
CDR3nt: TGCGCCAGCAGCTCCGGCGGGGGGGCCCCAGATACGCAGTATTTT
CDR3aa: CASSSGGGAPDTQYF

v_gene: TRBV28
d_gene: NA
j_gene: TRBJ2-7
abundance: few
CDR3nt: TGTGCCAGCAGCCGCCTCCCCGAGCAGTACTTC
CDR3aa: CASSRLPEQYF

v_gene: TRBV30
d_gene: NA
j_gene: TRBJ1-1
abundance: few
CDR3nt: TGTGCCTGGAGTGTACTCTCGACAGATGAAGCTTTCTTT
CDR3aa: CAWSVLSTDEAFF

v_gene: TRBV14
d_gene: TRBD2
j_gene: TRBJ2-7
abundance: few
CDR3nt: TGTGCCAGCAGCCAAGATAGTCGGCTAGCGGGACCCTACGAGCAGTACTTC
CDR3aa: CASSQDSRLAGPYEQYF

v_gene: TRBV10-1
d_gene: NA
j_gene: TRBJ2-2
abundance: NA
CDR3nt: TGCGCCAGCAGTGACTATAACACCGGGGAGCTGTTTTTT
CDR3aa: CASSDYNTGELFF

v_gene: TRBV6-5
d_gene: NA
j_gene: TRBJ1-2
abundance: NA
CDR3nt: TGTGCCAGCCGTCGGGGTTCAGACTCCTATGGCTACACCTTC
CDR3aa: CASRRGSDSYGYTF

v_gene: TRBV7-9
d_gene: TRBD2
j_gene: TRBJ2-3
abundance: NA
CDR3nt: TGTGCCAGCAGCTCCGGACTAGCGGGGGGCACAGATACGCAGTATTTT
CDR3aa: CASSSGLAGGTDTQYF

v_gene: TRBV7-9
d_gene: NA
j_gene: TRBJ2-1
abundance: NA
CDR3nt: TGTGCCAGCAGCTTAGGGCAATACAATGAGCAGTTCTTC
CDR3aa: CASSLGQYNEQFF

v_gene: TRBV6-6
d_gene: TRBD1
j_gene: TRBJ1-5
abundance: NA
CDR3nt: TGTGCCAGCAGCCCTCAGGGGACAGCCTATCAGCCCCAGCATTTT
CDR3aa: CASSPQGTAYQPQHF

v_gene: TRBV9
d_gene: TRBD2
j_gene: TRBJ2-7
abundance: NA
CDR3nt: TGTGCCAGCAGCCCCCAGCGGGGTTCCGAGCAGTACTTC
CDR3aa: CASSPQRGSEQYF

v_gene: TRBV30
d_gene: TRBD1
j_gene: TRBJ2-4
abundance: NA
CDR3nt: TGTGCCTGGAGTCGGGACCAACCAGGGGGCATTCAGTACTTC
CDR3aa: CAWSRDQPGGIQYF

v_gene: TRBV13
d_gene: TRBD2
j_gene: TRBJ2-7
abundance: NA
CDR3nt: TGTGCCAGCAGCCCCAGGACTAGCGCGTACTACGAGCAGTACTTC
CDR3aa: CASSPRTSAYYEQYF

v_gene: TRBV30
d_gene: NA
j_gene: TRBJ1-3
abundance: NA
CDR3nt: TGTGCCTGCACTAAAGGGTCTGGAAACACCATATATTTT
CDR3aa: CACTKGSGNTIYF

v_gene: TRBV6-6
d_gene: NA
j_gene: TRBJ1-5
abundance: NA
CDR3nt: TGTGCCAGCAGTTACTCGGGAGGGAGTCAGCCCCAGCATTTT
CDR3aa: CASSYSGGSQPQHF

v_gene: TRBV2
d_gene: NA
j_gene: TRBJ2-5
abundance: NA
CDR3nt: TGTGCCAGCAGTGAACACGGCGAAGCTAGCCAGTACTTC
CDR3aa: CASSEHGEASQYF

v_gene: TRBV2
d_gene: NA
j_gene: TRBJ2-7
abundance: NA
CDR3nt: TGTGCCAGCAGTGAGACCCACTACGAGCAGTACTTC
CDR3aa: CASSETHYEQYF

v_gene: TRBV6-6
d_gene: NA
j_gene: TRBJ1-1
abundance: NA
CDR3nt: TGTGCCAGCAGTTCGGGAAAGGGAACGAACACTGAAGCTTTCTTT
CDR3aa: CASSSGKGTNTEAFF

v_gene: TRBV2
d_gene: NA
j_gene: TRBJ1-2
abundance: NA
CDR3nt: TGTGCCAGCAGTGAACGGGGAAGCCACACCTTC
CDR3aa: CASSERGSHTF

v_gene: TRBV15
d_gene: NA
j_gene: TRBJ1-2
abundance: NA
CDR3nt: TGTGCCACCAGCAGAGATCCGGCGGACCTGCAGAGGAATGGCTACACCTTC
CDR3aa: CATSRDPADLQRNGYTF

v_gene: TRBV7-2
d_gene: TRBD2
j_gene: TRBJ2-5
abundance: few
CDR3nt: TGTGCCAGCAGCAGAGGATCGGGGGGTGCCATGGAGACCCAGTACTTC
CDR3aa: CASSRGSGGAMETQYF

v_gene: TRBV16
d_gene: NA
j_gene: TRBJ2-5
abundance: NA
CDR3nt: TGTGCCAGCAGCCAATACCGTCAAGAGACCCAGTACTTC
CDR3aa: CASSQYRQETQYF

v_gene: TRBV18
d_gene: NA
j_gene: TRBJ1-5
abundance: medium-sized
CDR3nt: TGTGCCAGCTCAGACCGGGGAAGCAATCAGCCCCAGCATTTT
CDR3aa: CASSDRGSNQPQHF

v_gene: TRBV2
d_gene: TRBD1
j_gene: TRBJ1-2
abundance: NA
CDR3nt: TGTGCCAGCAGGGTAGAACAGGGGGGCTATGGCTACACCTTC
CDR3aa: CASRVEQGGYGYTF

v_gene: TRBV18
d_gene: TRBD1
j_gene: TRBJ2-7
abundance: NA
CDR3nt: TGTGCCAGCTCGCCTCCCAGGGGGTACGAGCAGTACTTC
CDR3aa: CASSPPRGYEQYF

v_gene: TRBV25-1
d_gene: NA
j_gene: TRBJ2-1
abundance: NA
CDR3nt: TGTGCCAGCAGTGATATTTTGGGTGAGCAGTTCTTC
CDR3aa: CASSDILGEQFF

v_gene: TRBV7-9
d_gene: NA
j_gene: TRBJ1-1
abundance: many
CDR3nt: TGTGCCAGCAGCAATAAGGGGGGAGGAACTGAAGCTTTCTTT
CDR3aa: CASSNKGGGTEAFF

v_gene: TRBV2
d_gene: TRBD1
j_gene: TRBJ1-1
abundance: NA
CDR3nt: TGTGCCAGCAGTGTTCAGGGGGTTCTGAACACTGAAGCTTTCTTT
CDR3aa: CASSVQGVLNTEAFF

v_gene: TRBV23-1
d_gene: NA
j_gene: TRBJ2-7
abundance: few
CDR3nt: TGCGCCAGCAGTCAACCCCCAGGGATGGGCCCTTACTACGAGCAGTACTTC
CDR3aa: CASSQPPGMGPYYEQYF

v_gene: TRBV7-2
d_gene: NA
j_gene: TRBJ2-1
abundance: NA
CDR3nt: TGTGCCAGCAGCTCACCGGACACTCAGTTCTTC
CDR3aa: CASSSPDTQFF

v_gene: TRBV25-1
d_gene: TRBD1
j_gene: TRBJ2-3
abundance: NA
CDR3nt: TGTGCCAGCAGTGACCGGACAGGGATCACAGATACGCAGTATTTT
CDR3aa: CASSDRTGITDTQYF

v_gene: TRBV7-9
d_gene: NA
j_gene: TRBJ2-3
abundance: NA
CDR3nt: TGTGCCAGCAGCTTAGAGAGGACTCCAGATACGCAGTATTTT
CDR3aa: CASSLERTPDTQYF

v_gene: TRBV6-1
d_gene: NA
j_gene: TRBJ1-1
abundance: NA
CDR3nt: TGTGCCAGCAGTGCTGGGAACTTGAACACTGAAGCTTTCTTT
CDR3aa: CASSAGNLNTEAFF

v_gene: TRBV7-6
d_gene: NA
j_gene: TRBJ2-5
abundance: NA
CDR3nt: TGTGCCAGCAGCTTAGTCGAAGAGACCCAGTACTTC
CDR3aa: CASSLVEETQYF

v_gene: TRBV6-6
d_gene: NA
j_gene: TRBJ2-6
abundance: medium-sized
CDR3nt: TGTGCCAGCAGTGACGGGGGCTCTGGGGCCAACGTCCTGACTTTC
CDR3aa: CASSDGGSGANVLTF

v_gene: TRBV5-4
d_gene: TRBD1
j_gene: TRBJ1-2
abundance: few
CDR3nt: TGTGCCAGCAGCTGGACAGGGGGCTATGGCTACACCTTC
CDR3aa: CASSWTGGYGYTF

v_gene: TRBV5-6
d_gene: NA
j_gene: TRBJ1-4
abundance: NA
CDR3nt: TGTGCCAGCAGCCCAGGGGATGAAAAACTGTTTTTT
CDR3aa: CASSPGDEKLFF

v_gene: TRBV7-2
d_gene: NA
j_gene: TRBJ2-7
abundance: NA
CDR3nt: TGTGCCAGCAGCTTTGGACAGAGCTCCTACGAGCAGTACTTC
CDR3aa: CASSFGQSSYEQYF

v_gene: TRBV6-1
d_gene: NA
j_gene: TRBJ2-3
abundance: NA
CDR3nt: TGTGCCAGCAGTGGGCGCGGTCAGACAGATACGCAGTATTTT
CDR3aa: CASSGRGQTDTQYF

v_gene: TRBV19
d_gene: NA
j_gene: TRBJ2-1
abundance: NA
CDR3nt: TGTGCCAGTAGTAATAGACTATCCACTTTGGGCAATGAGCAGTTCTTC
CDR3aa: CASSNRLSTLGNEQFF

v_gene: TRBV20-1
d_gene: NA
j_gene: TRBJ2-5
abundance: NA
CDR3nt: TGCAACCCATCGGGGGCGGAGACCCAGTACTTC
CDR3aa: CNPSGAETQYF

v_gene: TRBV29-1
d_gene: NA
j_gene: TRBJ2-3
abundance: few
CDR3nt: TGCAGCGGTGAATGGCCTTACCCGAGGGATACGCAGTATTTT
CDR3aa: CSGEWPYPRDTQYF

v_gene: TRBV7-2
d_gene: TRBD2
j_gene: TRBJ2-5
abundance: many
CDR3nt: TGTGCCAGCAGCTTAGGTCCTAGCGGCTCTACCGGGGAGACCCAGTACTTC
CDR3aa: CASSLGPSGSTGETQYF

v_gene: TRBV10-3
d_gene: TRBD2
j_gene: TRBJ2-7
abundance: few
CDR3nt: TGTGCCATCAGGGGGACTAGCGGTACCTACGAGCAGTACTTC
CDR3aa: CAIRGTSGTYEQYF

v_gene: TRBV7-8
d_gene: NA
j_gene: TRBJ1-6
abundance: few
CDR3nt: TGTGCCAGCAGCTTAGGTCAGAGCAATAATTCACCCCTCCACTTT
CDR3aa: CASSLGQSNNSPLHF

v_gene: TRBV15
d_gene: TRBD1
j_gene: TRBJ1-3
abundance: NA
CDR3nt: TGTGCCACCAGCAGAGGACAGGGGTTAGGAAACACCATATATTTT
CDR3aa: CATSRGQGLGNTIYF

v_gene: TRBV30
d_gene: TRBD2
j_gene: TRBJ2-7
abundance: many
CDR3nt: TGTGCCTGGAGTCCCGGACTAGCGGCGGTCTACGAGCAGTACTTC
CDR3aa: CAWSPGLAAVYEQYF